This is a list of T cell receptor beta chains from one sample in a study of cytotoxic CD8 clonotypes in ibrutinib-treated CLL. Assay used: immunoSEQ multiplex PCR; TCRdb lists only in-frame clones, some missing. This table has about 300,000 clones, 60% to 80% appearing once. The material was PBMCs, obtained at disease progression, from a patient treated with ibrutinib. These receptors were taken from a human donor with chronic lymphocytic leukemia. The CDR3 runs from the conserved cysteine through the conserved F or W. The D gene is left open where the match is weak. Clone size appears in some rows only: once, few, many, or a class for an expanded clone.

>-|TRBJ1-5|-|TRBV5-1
TGCGCCAGCAGCTTGGAAGGAGGACCGGCTTATAGCAATCAGCCCCAGCATTTT
CASSLEGGPAYSNQPQHF
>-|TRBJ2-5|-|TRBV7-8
TGTGCCAGCAGCTTAGTTGGGGGGCCAGGGGAGACCCAGTACTTC
CASSLVGGPGETQYF
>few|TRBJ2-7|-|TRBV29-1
TGCAGCGTTGTCAGGGGACCCTACGAGCAGTACTTC
CSVVRGPYEQYF
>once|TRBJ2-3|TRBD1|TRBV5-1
TGCGCCAGCTACTCCACTATACAGGGGGCCGGGAAAGATACGCAGTATTTT
CASYSTIQGAGKDTQYF
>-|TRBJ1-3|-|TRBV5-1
TGCGCCAGCAGCCCCACCGTCGGGAGCTCTGGAAACACCATATATTTT
CASSPTVGSSGNTIYF
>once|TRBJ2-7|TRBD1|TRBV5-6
TGTGCCAGCAGCCCGGCAGGACAGGGGGCGTACGAGCAGTACTTC
CASSPAGQGAYEQYF
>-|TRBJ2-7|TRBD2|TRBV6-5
TGTGCCAGCAGGCCTAGCGGGGGTGAAGACGAGCAGTACTTC
CASRPSGGEDEQYF
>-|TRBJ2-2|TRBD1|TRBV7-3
TGTGCCAGCAGCTTACCAGGGACAGAGAACACCGGGGAGCTGTTTTTT
CASSLPGTENTGELFF
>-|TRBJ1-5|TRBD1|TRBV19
TGTGCCAGTAGTTCACCCTTCGACAGGGTGGGTAATCAGCCCCAGCATTTT
CASSSPFDRVGNQPQHF
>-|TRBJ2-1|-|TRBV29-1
TGCAGCGTTCCCGAAAACAATGAGCAGTTCTTC
CSVPENNEQFF